Sequencing of this T cell receptor beta chain was carried out in a study of cytomegalovirus exposure and HLA in healthy donors. Concerning this clone: Its antigen is still unknown. The identical CDR3 is also encoded by other nucleotide sequences in the sample.

Whole-study findings and limits: Per a prior analysis, the majority of TCR beta V segments were productive roughly 87% or roughly 30% of the time. Later on, an analysis showed TCR association rates differing by HLA locus, with DRB1 the most and HLA-C the fewest.

PCR primers comprised 60 Vbeta and 13 Jbeta primers. Per the authors' pipeline: Some 80 million unique TCR beta chains, roughly 11 million shared, were counted in a later analysis. Profiling relied on immunoSEQ multiplex PCR, and the TCRdb table lists in-frame clones only, not all of them. V and J calls and clone size are given by that table; D and trimming were obtained from the DNA. Of 85,000 to 130,000 clones listed, 76% are singletons. V lost 3 bases and J 0 bases, leaving 6 bases between the germline ends. The CDR3 length is 13 residues. The germline V gene has CDR1 SGDLS and CDR2 YYNGEE. This TCR derives from a young woman in good health and CMV-seropositive. The V gene is TRBV9, the J gene TRBJ1-1; D remains ambiguous. The sequenced material came from PBMCs. The CDR3 reads CASSAYMNTEAFF. The CDR3 DNA follows: TGTGCCAGCAGCGCCTATATGAACACTGAAGCTTTCTTT.